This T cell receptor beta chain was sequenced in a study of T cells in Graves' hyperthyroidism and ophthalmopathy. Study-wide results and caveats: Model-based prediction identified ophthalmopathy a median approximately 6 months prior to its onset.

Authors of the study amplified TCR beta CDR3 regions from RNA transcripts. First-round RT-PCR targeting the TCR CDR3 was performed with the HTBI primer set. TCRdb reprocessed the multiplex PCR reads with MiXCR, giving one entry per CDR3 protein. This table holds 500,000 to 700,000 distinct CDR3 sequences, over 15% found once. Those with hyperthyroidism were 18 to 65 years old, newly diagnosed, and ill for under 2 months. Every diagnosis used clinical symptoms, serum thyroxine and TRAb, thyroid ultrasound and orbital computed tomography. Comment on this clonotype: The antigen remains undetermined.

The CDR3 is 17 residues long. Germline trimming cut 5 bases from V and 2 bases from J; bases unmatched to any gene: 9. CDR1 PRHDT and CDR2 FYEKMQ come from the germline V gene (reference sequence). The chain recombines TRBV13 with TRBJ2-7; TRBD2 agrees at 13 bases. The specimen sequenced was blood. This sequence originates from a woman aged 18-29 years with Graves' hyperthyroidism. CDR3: CASSRFPGLAGTYEQYF. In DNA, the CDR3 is TGTGCCAGCAGCCGATTCCCGGGACTAGCGGGGACCTACGAGCAGTACTTC. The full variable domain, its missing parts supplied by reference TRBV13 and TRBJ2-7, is AAGVIQSPRHLIKEKRETATLKCYPIPRHDTVYWYQQGPGQDPQFLISFYEKMQSDKGSIPDRFSAQQFSDYHSELNMSSLELGDSALYFCASSRFPGLAGTYEQYFGPGTRLTVT.